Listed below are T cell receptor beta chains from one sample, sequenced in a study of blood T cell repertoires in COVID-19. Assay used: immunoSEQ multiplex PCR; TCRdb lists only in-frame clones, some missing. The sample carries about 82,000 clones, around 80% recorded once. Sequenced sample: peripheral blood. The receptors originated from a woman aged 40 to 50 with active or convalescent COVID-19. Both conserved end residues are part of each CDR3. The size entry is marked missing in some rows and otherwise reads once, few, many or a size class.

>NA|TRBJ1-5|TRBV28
CASSLSPHSGSTDQPQHF
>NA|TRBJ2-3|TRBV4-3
CASSQDPPGLAASTDTQYF
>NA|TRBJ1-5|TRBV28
CASRLGGKDQPQHF
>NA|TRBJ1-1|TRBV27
CASSLSGTAMNTEAFF
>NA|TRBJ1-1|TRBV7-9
CASTPTGYTEAFF
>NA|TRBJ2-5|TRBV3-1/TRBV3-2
CASSPTGGALETQYF
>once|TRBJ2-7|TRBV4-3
CASSQDIRAAHYEQYF
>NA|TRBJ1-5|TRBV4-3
CASSQDPENRPQHF
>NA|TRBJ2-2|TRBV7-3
CASSSTGTSRTGELFF
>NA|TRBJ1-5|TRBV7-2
CASSLRGGANQPQHF
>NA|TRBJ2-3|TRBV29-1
CSVDSGTDTQYF
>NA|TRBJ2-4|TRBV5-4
CASSLDRGDIQYF
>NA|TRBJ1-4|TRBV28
CASSLFEGLEGEKLFF
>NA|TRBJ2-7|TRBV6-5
CASSYFRSSYEQYF
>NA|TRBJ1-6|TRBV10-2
CASSESPGTGRRGSSPLHF
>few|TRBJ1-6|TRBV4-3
CASSQDLQGGGYNSPLHF
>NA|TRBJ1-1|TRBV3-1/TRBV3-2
CASSPEQGGTEAFF
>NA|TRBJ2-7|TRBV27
CASSLGPTGEGLSEQYF
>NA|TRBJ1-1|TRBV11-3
CASSLGQDTEAFF
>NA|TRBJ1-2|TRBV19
CASSLEGEANYGYTF
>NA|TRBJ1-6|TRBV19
CASSIRPRVIDNSPLHF
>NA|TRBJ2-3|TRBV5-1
CASSKAGTGGTDTQYF
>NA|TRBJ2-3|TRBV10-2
CATQLTKDTQYF
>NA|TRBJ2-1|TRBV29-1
CSVGRTAGQGHEQFF
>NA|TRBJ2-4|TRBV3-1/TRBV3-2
CASSQETLAKNIQYF